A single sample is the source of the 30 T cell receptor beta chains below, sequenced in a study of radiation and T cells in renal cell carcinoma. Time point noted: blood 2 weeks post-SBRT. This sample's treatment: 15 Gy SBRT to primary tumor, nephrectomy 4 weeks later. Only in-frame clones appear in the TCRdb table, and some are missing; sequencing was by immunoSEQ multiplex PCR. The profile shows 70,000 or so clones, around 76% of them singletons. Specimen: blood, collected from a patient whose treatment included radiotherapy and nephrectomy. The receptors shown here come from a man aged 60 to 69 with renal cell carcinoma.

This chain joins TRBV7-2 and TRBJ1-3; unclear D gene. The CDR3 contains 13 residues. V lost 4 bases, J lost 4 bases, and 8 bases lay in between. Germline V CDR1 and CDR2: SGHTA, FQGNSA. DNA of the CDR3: TGTGCCAGCAGCTCCTCTGTGGGAAACACCATATATTTT. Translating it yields CASSSSVGNTIYF.

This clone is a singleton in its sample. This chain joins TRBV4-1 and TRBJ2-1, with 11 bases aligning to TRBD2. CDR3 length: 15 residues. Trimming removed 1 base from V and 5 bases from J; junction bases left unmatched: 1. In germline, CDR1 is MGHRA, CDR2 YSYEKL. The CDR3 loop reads CASSQGLAGNNEQFF. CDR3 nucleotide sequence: TGCGCCAGCAGCCAAGGACTAGCGGGGAACAATGAGCAGTTCTTC.

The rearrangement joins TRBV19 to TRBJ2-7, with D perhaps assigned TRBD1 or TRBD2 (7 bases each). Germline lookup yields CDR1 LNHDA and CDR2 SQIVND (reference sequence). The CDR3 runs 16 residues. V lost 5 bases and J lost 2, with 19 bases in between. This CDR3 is CASSSGGGGATYEQYF. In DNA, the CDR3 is TGTGCCAGTAGTTCCGGGGGAGGGGGCGCGACCTACGAGCAGTACTTC.

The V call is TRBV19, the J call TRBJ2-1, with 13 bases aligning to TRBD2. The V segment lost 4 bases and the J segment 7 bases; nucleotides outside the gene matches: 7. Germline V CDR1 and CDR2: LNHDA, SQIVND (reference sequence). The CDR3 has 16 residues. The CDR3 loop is CASSTDGTSGINEQFF. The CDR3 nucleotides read TGTGCCAGTAGTACGGACGGGACTAGCGGGATAAATGAGCAGTTCTTC.

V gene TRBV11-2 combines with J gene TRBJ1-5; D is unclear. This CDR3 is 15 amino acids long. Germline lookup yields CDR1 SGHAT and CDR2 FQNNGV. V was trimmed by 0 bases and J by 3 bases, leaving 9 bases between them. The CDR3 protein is CASSLEGLDNQPQHF. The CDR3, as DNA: TGTGCCAGCAGCTTAGAAGGACTGGACAATCAGCCCCAGCATTTT.

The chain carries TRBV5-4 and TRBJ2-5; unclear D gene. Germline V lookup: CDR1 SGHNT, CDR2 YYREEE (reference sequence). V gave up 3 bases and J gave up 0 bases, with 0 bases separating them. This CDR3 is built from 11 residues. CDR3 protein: CASSYQETQYF. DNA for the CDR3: TGTGCCAGCAGCTACCAAGAGACCCAGTACTTC.

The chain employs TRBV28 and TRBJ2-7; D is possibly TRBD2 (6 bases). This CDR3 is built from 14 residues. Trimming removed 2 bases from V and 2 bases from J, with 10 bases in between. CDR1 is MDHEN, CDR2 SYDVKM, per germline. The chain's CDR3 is CASSLGGVPYEQYF. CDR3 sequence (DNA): TGTGCCAGCAGTTTAGGAGGGGTCCCCTACGAGCAGTACTTC.

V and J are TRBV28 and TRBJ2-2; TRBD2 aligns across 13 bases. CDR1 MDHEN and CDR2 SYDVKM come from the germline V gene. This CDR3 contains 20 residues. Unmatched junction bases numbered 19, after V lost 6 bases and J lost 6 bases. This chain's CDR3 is CASSSQGSPGLAGRAGELFF. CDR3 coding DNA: TGTGCCAGCAGCTCCCAAGGCAGCCCGGGACTAGCGGGAAGGGCCGGGGAGCTGTTTTTT.

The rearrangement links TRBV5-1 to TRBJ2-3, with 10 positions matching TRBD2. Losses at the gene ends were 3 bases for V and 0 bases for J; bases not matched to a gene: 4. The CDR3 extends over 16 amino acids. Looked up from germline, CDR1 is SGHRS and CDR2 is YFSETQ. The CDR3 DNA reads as TGCGCCAGCAGCTGGACTAGCGGAGGTAGCACAGATACGCAGTATTTT. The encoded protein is CASSWTSGGSTDTQYF.

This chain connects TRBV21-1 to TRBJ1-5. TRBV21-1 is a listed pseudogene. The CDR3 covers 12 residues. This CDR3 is CASSRGNQPQHF. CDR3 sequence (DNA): TGTGCCAGCAGCAGGGGGAATCAGCCCCAGCATTTT.

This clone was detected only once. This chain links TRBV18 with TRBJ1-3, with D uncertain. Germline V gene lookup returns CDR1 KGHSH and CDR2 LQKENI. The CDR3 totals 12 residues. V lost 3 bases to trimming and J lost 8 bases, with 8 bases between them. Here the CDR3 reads CASSPNGDTIYF. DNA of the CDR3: TGTGCCAGCTCACCTAATGGGGACACCATATATTTT. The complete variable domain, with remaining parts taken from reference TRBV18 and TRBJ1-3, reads NAGVMQNPRHLVRRRGQEARLRCSPMKGHSHVYWYRQLPEEGLKFMVYLQKENIIDESGMPKERFSAEFPKEGPSILRIQQVVRGDSAAYFCASSPNGDTIYFGEGSWLTVV.

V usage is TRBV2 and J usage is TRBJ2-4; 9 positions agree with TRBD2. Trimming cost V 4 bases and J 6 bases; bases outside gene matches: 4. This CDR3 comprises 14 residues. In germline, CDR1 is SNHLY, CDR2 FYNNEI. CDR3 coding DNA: TGTGCCAGCAGTGTTAGCGGGAGTGGAAACATTCAGTACTTC. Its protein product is CASSVSGSGNIQYF.

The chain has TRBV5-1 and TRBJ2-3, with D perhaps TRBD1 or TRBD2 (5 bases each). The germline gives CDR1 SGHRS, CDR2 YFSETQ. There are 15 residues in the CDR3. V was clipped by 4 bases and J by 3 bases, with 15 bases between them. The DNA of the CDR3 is TGCGCCAGCAGCCGTGGGGACCTAGGGACAGATACGCAGTATTTT. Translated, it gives CASSRGDLGTDTQYF.

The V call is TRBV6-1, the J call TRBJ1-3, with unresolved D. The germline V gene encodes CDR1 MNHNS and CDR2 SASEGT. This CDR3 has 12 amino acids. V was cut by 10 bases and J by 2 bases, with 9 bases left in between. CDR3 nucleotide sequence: TGTGCCATTACAGATCCTGGAAACACCATATATTTT. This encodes CAITDPGNTIYF.

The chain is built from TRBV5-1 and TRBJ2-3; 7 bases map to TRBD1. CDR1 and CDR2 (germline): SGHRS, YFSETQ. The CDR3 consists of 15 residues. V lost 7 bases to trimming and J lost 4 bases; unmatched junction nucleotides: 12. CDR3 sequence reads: CASWARGSGADTQYF. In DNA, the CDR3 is TGCGCCAGCTGGGCCAGGGGGTCGGGCGCAGATACGCAGTATTTT.

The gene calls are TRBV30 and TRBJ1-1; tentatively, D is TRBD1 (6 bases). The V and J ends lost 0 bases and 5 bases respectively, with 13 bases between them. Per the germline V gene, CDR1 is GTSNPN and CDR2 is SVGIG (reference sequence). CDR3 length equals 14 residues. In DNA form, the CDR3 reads TGTGCCTGGAGTGTAGGAGGGGGTGTTACTGAAGCTTTCTTT. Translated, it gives CAWSVGGGVTEAFF.

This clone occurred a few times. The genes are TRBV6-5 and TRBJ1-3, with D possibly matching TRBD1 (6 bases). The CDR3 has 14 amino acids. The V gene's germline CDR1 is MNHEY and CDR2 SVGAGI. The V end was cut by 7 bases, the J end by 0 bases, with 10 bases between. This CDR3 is CASKRTASGNTIYF. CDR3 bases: TGTGCCAGCAAACGGACAGCCTCTGGAAACACCATATATTTT.

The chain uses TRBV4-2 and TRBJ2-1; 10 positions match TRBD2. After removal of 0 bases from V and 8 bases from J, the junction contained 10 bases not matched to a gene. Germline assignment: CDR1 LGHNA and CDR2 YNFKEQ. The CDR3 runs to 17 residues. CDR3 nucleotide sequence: TGTGCCAGCAGCCAAGATCCCAGCGGGAGGGCCGGGGATGAGCAGTTCTTC. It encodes CASSQDPSGRAGDEQFF.

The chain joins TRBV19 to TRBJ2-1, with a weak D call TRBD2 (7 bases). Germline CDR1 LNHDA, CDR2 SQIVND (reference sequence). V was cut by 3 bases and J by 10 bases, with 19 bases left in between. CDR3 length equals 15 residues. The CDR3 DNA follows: TGTGCCAGTAGTATCAGCGGGGAGGGACAATTCGAGCAGTTCTTC. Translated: CASSISGEGQFEQFF.

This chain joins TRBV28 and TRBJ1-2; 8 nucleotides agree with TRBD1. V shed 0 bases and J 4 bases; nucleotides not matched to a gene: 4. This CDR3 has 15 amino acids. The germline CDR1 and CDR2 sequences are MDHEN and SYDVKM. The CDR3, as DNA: TGTGCCAGCAGTTTATGGACAGGGGAAGGCTATGGCTACACCTTC. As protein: CASSLWTGEGYGYTF.

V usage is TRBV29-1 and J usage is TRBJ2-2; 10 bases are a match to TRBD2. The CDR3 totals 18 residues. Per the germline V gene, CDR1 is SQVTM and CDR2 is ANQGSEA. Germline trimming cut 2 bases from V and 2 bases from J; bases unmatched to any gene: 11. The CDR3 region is CSVERVLAGDLNTGELFF. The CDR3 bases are TGCAGCGTTGAACGGGTTCTAGCGGGAGACCTAAACACCGGGGAGCTGTTTTTT.

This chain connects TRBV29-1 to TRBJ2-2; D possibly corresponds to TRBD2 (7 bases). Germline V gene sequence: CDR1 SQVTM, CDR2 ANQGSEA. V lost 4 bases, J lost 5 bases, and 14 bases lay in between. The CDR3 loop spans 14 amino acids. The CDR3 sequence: CSVGEGVGTGELFF. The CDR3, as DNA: TGCAGCGTTGGGGAGGGGGTAGGGACCGGGGAGCTGTTTTTT.

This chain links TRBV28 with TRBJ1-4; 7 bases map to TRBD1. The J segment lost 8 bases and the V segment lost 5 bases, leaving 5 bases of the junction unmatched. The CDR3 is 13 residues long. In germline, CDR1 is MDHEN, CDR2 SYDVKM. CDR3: CASSQGGGEKLFF. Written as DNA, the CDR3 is TGTGCCAGCAGTCAGGGGGGAGGAGAAAAACTGTTTTTT. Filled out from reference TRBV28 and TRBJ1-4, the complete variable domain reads DVKVTQSSRYLVKRTGEKVFLECVQDMDHENMFWYRQDPGLGLRLIYFSYDVKMKEKGDIPEGYSVSREKKERFSLILESASTNQTSMYLCASSQGGGEKLFFGSGTQLSVL.

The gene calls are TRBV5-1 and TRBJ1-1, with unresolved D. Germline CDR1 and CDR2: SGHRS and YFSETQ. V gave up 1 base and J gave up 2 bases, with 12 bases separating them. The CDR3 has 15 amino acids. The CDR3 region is CASSLYPAVNTEAFF. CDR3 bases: TGCGCCAGCAGCTTGTATCCAGCCGTCAACACTGAAGCTTTCTTT.

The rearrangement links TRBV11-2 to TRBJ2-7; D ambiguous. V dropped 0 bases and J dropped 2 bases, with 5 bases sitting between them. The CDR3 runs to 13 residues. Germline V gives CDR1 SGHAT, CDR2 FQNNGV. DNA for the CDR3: TGTGCCAGCAGCTTAGATCCGGCCTACGAGCAGTACTTC. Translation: CASSLDPAYEQYF.

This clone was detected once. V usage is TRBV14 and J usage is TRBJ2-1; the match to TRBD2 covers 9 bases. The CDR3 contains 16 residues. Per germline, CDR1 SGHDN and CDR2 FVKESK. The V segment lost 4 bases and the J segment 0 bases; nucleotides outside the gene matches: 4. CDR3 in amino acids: CASSLASGVSYNEQFF. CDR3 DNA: TGTGCCAGCAGCCTAGCTAGCGGGGTCTCCTACAATGAGCAGTTCTTC.

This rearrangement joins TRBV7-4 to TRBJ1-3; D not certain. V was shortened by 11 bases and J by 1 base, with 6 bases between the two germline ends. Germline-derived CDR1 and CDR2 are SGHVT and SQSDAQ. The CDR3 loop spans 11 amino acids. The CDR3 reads CAPSSGNTIYF. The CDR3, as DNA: TGTGCCCCCTCATCTGGAAACACCATATATTTT. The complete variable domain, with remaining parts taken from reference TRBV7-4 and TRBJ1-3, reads GAGVSQSPRYKVAKRGRDVALRCDSISGHVTLYWYRQTLGQGSEVLTYSQSDAQRDKSGRPSGRFSAERPERSVSTLKIQRTEQGDSAVYLCAPSSGNTIYFGEGSWLTVV.

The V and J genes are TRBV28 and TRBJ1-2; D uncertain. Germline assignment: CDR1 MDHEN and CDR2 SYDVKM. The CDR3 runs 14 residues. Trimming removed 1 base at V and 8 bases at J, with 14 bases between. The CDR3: CASSLSASLWGYTF. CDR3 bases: TGTGCCAGCAGTTTATCGGCCTCTCTGTGGGGCTACACCTTC.

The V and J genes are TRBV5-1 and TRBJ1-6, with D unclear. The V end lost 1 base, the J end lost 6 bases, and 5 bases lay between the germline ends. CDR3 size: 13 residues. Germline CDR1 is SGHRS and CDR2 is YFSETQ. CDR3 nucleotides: TGCGCCAGCAGCTTGACTACTAATTCACCCCTCCACTTT. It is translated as CASSLTTNSPLHF.

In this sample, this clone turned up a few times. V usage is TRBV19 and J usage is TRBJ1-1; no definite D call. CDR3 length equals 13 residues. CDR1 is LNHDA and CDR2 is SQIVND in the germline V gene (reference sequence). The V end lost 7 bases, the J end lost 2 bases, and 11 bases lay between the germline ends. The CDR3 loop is CASTSEGNTEAFF. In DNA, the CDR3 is TGTGCCAGTACCTCGGAGGGAAACACTGAAGCTTTCTTT.